This TCR beta chain stems from a study of T cells in Graves' hyperthyroidism and ophthalmopathy. This clonotype was found many times. The antigen is not known. Study outcomes and limitations: The model's output predicted ophthalmopathy at a median of 6.5 months prior to onset. Most expanded thyroid clonotypes above 0.001 recurred in blood.

The V gene lost 5 bases and the J gene lost 2 bases, with 13 bases spanning the gap. The length of the CDR3 is 14 residues. The germline V gene has CDR1 MDHEN and CDR2 SYDVKM. The investigators amplified TCR beta CDR3 regions from RNA transcripts. The TCR CDR3 was amplified in a first-round RT-PCR using the HTBI primer set. A single record per CDR3 protein comes from TCRdb applying MiXCR to the multiplex PCR reads. Of approximately 410,000 distinct CDR3 sequences in the sample, about 13% were seen once. The J gene is TRBJ2-7, the V gene TRBV28, with TRBD1 as a possible D gene (5 bases). Sequenced input: blood. The receptor was isolated from a woman under 30 with Graves' hyperthyroidism. The CDR3 DNA reads as TGTGCCAGCAGTCTCACGACAGAAACCTACGAGCAGTACTTC. Its protein product is CASSLTTETYEQYF.